This TCR beta chain was identified during a study of cytomegalovirus exposure and HLA in healthy donors (dated by TCRdb to 2016 to 2017). Study-wide context: The 650 to 800 repertoires of the first cohort and the roughly 120 validation repertoires were produced on the same platform, according to a later analysis. The aim of the study was to test whether cataloging public T cell receptors could identify signatures of past pathogen exposure. A separate validation cohort of some 130 different subjects was used in addition to the 666-subject first cohort. High-throughput TCR immunosequencing, statistical association of individual TCRs with disease status, and machine learning were combined to predict cytomegalovirus infection status.

For CDR1 and CDR2, the germline V gene lists SGHVS and FNYEAQ. The CDR3, cysteine through phenylalanine, is 15 amino acids long. The read is trimmed to its CDR3 DNA, 45 bases read in frame from base 1. Between the V and J ends, shortened by 2 bases and 4 bases respectively, the junction contains 11 bases. The investigation overall reported the following: Three of the identified cytomegalovirus-associated TCR beta chains were confirmed in vitro to be specific for cytomegalovirus antigens. Most TCR sequences were seen in very few donors, while some public TCRs were found in many individuals. A total of 150 to 200 TCR beta chains were listed by the study as associated with cytomegalovirus. The authors suggested that the approach could potentially be extended to other disease states and immunological phenotypes. Cytomegalovirus status was reported to be diagnosed by the classifier with high specificity and sensitivity in both the original and validation cohorts. A later analysis lacked HLA typing for the validation cohort, so it scored co-occurrence in that cohort across all 110 or so repertoires. In a later analysis, TCRs clustered in the first cohort were found to also tend to co-occur in the 120 or so validation repertoires, with 90% to 95% of cluster scores above 0.

The donors were included in the validation cohort of 90 to 150 subjects, a group kept apart from the roughly 700-subject first cohort. Library construction relied on the immunoSEQ multiplex PCR assay. The paper's data handling went like this. A statistical classification framework was developed to diagnose cytomegalovirus status using the catalog of TCR beta chain sequences. Entries here come from immuneACCESS through TCRdb and include only in-frame sequences with V and J called. Some clones fail to appear in such tables; in the studies checked, an unresolved V gene covers under half of the shortfall, and the cause of the remainder is unknown. That table supplies the V and J calls and clone size; D and trimming were determined from the DNA. The sample table shows roughly 250,000 clones, and around 89% are seen once. The ten largest clonotypes hold 0.35% to 0.4% of the sample. About this clone itself: Its target antigen remains unknown. Qualities for individual bases were not recorded, and no much larger clone is one base off.

Rearrangement joined TRBV7-6 to TRBJ2-2; tentative D gene TRBD1, with 5 bases matching. The sequenced sample was PBMCs. The TCR originated in a woman under 30 in good health and CMV-seronegative. The CDR3 reads CASSLIQGPTGELFF. The DNA sequence is as follows: TGTGCCAGCAGCTTAATTCAGGGTCCCACCGGGGAGCTGTTTTTT.